These 32 T cell receptor beta chains share one sample of origin, sequenced in a study of shared clonotypes between healthy human individuals. The repertoire was sequenced with immunoSEQ multiplex PCR; TCRdb's copy has only in-frame clones and lacks some. The sample carries hundreds of thousands of clones, approximately 79% recorded once. Sequencing was done on a sample of memory CD4+ T cells sorted from blood. Documented subset: CD45RA-negative fraction. Receptor source: a woman younger than 45 in good health.

CDR3 DNA sequence: TGCGCCAGCAGCTTAGGGACAAGAACTTTTAATGAAAAACTGTTTTTT. Its protein product is CASSLGTRTFNEKLFF. The rearrangement joins TRBV5-1 to TRBJ1-4; TRBD1 might be the D (6 bases). This CDR3 spans 16 amino acids. CDR1 is SGHRS and CDR2 is YFSETQ in the germline V gene. The V gene lost 2 bases and the J gene lost 4 bases, with 15 bases spanning the gap.

In nucleotides, the CDR3 is TGCAGCGTTAGGGGTAGCGGGAGAACCTACAATGAGCAGTTCTTC. Its translation is CSVRGSGRTYNEQFF. The V gene is TRBV29-1, the J gene TRBJ2-1; TRBD2 aligns across 9 bases. Germline CDR1 SQVTM, CDR2 ANQGSEA. The length of the CDR3 is 15 residues. With V trimmed by 5 bases and J by 2 bases, 7 bases remained unmatched.

This clone was counted once. The chain has TRBV2 and TRBJ1-1, with 9 bases matching TRBD1. Germline values: CDR1 SNHLY, CDR2 FYNNEI. Losses at the gene ends were 6 bases for V and 5 bases for J; bases not matched to a gene: 13. This CDR3 has 16 amino acids. CDR3 in amino acids: CASRAGTGWPGTEAFF. The CDR3 nucleotides are TGTGCCAGCAGAGCAGGGACAGGGTGGCCGGGGACTGAAGCTTTCTTT.

The chain joins TRBV2 to TRBJ2-7, with 7 bases that match TRBD1. Germline V gene sequence: CDR1 SNHLY, CDR2 FYNNEI. The junction had 6 bases not matched to a gene; V was cut back by 10 bases and J by 0 bases. The CDR3 has 13 residues. The CDR3: CATRGTDSYEQYF. The CDR3 coding sequence is TGTGCCACCAGGGGGACAGACTCCTACGAGCAGTACTTC.

There are a few counts of this clone. J is TRBJ2-2 and V is TRBV7-9; D unresolved. From germline, CDR1 is SEHNR and CDR2 FQNEAQ (reference sequence). The CDR3 has 13 amino acids. The V and J ends lost 2 bases and 6 bases respectively, with 7 bases between them. The chain's CDR3 is CASSLSEPGELFF. DNA of the CDR3: TGTGCCAGCAGCTTATCGGAACCCGGGGAGCTGTTTTTT.

The rearrangement links TRBV7-2 to TRBJ2-1; 8 bases are shared with TRBD2. The CDR3 extends over 16 amino acids. V was clipped by 2 bases and J by 4 bases; unmatched bases: 7. CDR1 is SGHTA, CDR2 FQGNSA, per germline. CDR3: CASSLPKRELYNEQFF. CDR3 DNA sequence: TGTGCCAGCAGCTTACCGAAGCGGGAGTTGTACAATGAGCAGTTCTTC.

This clone was recorded once. The rearrangement joins TRBV7-2 to TRBJ2-5, with TRBD2 identical over 12 bases. There are 16 residues in the CDR3. CDR1 is SGHTA and CDR2 is FQGNSA in the germline V gene. V lost 4 bases to trimming and J lost 4 bases; unmatched junction nucleotides: 7. CDR3 loop: CASSSNALAGGETQYF. The CDR3, as DNA: TGTGCCAGCAGCTCAAACGCACTAGCGGGAGGAGAGACCCAGTACTTC.

This chain uses TRBV19 with TRBJ2-7; no reliable D call. The CDR3 consists of 13 residues. The V end was cut by 3 bases, the J end by 4 bases, with 10 bases between. Germline CDR1 LNHDA, CDR2 SQIVND (reference sequence). The CDR3 bases are TGTGCCAGTAGTATGACGGTGGGGTACGAGCAGTACTTC. This encodes CASSMTVGYEQYF. Full variable domain (rest looked up from reference TRBV19 and TRBJ2-7): DGGITQSPKYLFRKEGQNVTLSCEQNLNHDAMYWYRQDPGQGLRLIYYSQIVNDFQKGDIAEGYSVSREKKESFPLTVTSAQKNPTAFYLCASSMTVGYEQYFGPGTRLTVT.

Comment on this clone: An end of the junction does not agree with germline; a read error may underlie this. The chain employs TRBV4-1 and TRBJ1-1, with TRBD1 as a possible D gene (5 bases). The CDR3 covers 20 residues. The germline V gene encodes CDR1 MGHRA and CDR2 YSYEKL. The CDR3 DNA follows: TGCGCCAGCAGCCAAGGTAATGTTCGAAGGGGAACGCCTCAGAACATTGAAGCTTTCTTT. It encodes CASSQGNVRRGTPQNIEAFF.

This sequence joins TRBV9 and TRBJ2-3; TRBD2 agrees at 11 bases. The V segment lost 0 bases and the J segment 1 base; nucleotides outside the gene matches: 4. Germline V lookup: CDR1 SGDLS, CDR2 YYNGEE. The CDR3 extends over 17 amino acids. CDR3 sequence (DNA): TGTGCCAGCAGCGTAGCTACTAGCGGGGGACGCACAGATACGCAGTATTTT. As protein: CASSVATSGGRTDTQYF.

The CDR3 sequence: CASSNRDFYTQYF. CDR3 in DNA: TGTGCCAGCAGCAACCGGGACTTTTATACGCAGTATTTT. The chain is built from TRBV7-9 and TRBJ2-3; TRBD2 might be the D (6 bases). CDR3 length equals 13 residues. The V end lost 5 bases, the J end lost 7 bases, and 13 bases lay between the germline ends. Germline lookup yields CDR1 SEHNR and CDR2 FQNEAQ (reference sequence).

The gene calls are TRBV5-1 and TRBJ1-3; the match to TRBD1 covers 7 bases. Trimming removed 4 bases from V and 4 bases from J; junction bases left unmatched: 8. CDR1 is SGHRS and CDR2 is YFSETQ in the germline V gene. This CDR3 spans 15 amino acids. The CDR3 sequence is CASSAEGARGNTIYF. The DNA of the CDR3 is TGCGCCAGCAGCGCCGAGGGGGCACGGGGAAACACCATATATTTT.

The chain has TRBV7-2 and TRBJ2-2; D is unresolved. V gave up 5 bases and J gave up 6 bases, with 13 bases separating them. Germline values: CDR1 SGHTA, CDR2 FQGNSA. The CDR3 spans 14 residues. The DNA for the CDR3 is TGTGCCAGCAGCCAAGATCTCCCAGCCGGGGAGCTGTTTTTT. Its protein is CASSQDLPAGELFF.

The gene calls are TRBV28 and TRBJ1-2; TRBD1 matches at 7 bases. The V gene's germline CDR1 is MDHEN and CDR2 SYDVKM. V trimming: 6 bases; J trimming: 2 bases; junction bases outside the gene matches: 12. The CDR3 is 16 amino acids. CDR3 in DNA: TGTGCCAGCAGCCCTGACGGGGTGGACAGGAACTATGGCTACACCTTC. Amino acid sequence: CASSPDGVDRNYGYTF.

The chain recombines TRBV28 with TRBJ2-2; D not resolved. Trimming left V 2 bases short and J 1 base short, with 5 bases between. The CDR3 has 14 residues. Germline V CDR1 and CDR2: MDHEN, SYDVKM. The CDR3 spells CASSLGQNTGELFF. In DNA form, the CDR3 reads TGTGCCAGCAGTTTAGGGCAGAACACCGGGGAGCTGTTTTTT.

This clone was seen once. The rearrangement uses TRBV5-4 and TRBJ2-3; no firm D call. Germline CDR1 reads SGHNT; CDR2 reads YYREEE (reference sequence). Trimming took 1 base from V and 0 from J, leaving 9 bases between them. The CDR3 runs 15 residues. CDR3 nucleotide sequence: TGTGCCAGCAGCTTGTGGCGAGGTAGCACAGATACGCAGTATTTT. Its translation: CASSLWRGSTDTQYF.

As to this clone: This CDR3 is also generated by other DNA sequences in the sample. This chain joins TRBV5-1 and TRBJ2-7, with 13 positions matching TRBD2. Unmatched junction bases numbered 2, after V lost 5 bases and J lost 3 bases. This CDR3 is 14 amino acids long. Looked up from germline, CDR1 is SGHRS and CDR2 is YFSETQ. The CDR3 loop is CASSRTSGSYEQYF. CDR3 DNA: TGCGCCAGCAGTCGGACTAGCGGGAGCTACGAGCAGTACTTC.

The gene calls are TRBV28 and TRBJ2-7; TRBD1 agrees at 12 bases. Looked up from germline, CDR1 is MDHEN and CDR2 is SYDVKM. This CDR3 comprises 15 residues. With 5 bases clipped from V and 7 bases from J, the junction kept 9 bases outside the gene matches. For the CDR3, the DNA is TGTGCCAGCAGTGTACAGGGACAGGGGGCGCGAGAGCAGTACTTC. Translation gives CASSVQGQGAREQYF.

This clone was observed many times. For the CDR3, the DNA is TGTGCCAGCAGTTTAGCGTCAATTCGAGGACAGCTTAACTATGGCTACACCTTC. Amino acid sequence: CASSLASIRGQLNYGYTF. The genes are TRBV28 and TRBJ1-2, with a tentative D call TRBD1 (6 bases). The V gene's germline CDR1 is MDHEN and CDR2 SYDVKM. This CDR3 region has 18 residues. Between the trimmed V and J ends, which lost 2 bases and 1 base, there was a span of 20 bases.

The chain has TRBV5-1 and TRBJ2-3; D not resolved. CDR1 and CDR2 from the germline V gene are SGHRS and YFSETQ. V was clipped by 1 base and J by 2 bases, with 11 bases between them. The CDR3 contains 15 residues. In DNA form, the CDR3 reads TGCGCCAGCAGCTTGTCTCACCAATCCACAGATACGCAGTATTTT. Amino acid sequence: CASSLSHQSTDTQYF.

V gene TRBV28 combines with J gene TRBJ2-6, with D possibly matching TRBD1 (5 bases). CDR3 size: 16 residues. Deletions cut 2 bases from V and 2 bases from J, with 10 bases between. Per the germline V gene, CDR1 is MDHEN and CDR2 is SYDVKM. The CDR3: CASSLGATAGANVLTF. As DNA, the CDR3 is TGTGCCAGCAGTTTAGGGGCGACGGCTGGGGCCAACGTCCTGACTTTC.

This rearrangement joins TRBV7-9 to TRBJ2-5; the D gene could be TRBD1 or TRBD2 (5 bases each). The CDR3 runs 14 residues. The ends were cut back, 1 base at V and 2 bases at J, with 8 bases in the middle. The germline V gene encodes CDR1 SEHNR and CDR2 FQNEAQ (reference sequence). In nucleotides, the CDR3 is TGTGCCAGCAGCTTAGATTGGGGGCAAGAGACCCAGTACTTC. This sequence encodes CASSLDWGQETQYF.

The rearrangement joins TRBV11-2 to TRBJ2-5; no reliable D call. The CDR3 is 14 amino acids. The V gene lost 5 bases and the J gene lost 0 bases, with 10 bases spanning the gap. Germline V lookup: CDR1 SGHAT, CDR2 FQNNGV. The CDR3 region is CASSAKAYQETQYF. Here the CDR3 DNA reads TGTGCCAGCAGCGCCAAGGCTTACCAAGAGACCCAGTACTTC.

The rearrangement joins TRBV5-3 to TRBJ2-1, with 11 bases lining up with TRBD2. TRBV5-3 is an ORF; its function is uncertain. V trimming: 0 bases; J trimming: 0 bases; junction bases outside the gene matches: 11. The CDR3 is 20 amino acids. The CDR3 loop is CARSLGNNSSGRTSYNEQFF. DNA of the CDR3: TGTGCCAGAAGCTTGGGGAACAATTCTAGCGGGAGGACCTCCTACAATGAGCAGTTCTTC.

The gene calls are TRBV5-1 and TRBJ2-2, with 7 bases matching TRBD1. CDR3 length equals 16 residues. Germline V CDR1 and CDR2: SGHRS, YFSETQ. Trimming cost V 2 bases and J 4 bases; bases outside gene matches: 8. Here the CDR3 DNA reads TGCGCCAGCAGCTTCACTTTAGGGGGCAGCACCGGGGAGCTGTTTTTT. Amino acid sequence: CASSFTLGGSTGELFF.

This clone has only one observation. The genes are TRBV28 and TRBJ1-1; D not resolved. The CDR3 is made up of 12 amino acids. V was clipped by 4 bases and J by 0 bases, with 3 bases between them. The germline gives CDR1 MDHEN, CDR2 SYDVKM. CDR3 amino acids: CASSSMNTEAFF. Written as DNA, the CDR3 is TGTGCCAGCAGTTCGATGAACACTGAAGCTTTCTTT.

Remarks on this clone: The likely explanation is a read error, given a far larger clone one base away. V and J are TRBV13 and TRBJ2-7; D ambiguous. V was trimmed by 0 bases and J by 3 bases, leaving 0 bases between them. Germline assignment: CDR1 PRHDT and CDR2 FYEKMQ (reference sequence). The CDR3 covers 11 residues. CDR3 DNA: TGTGCCAGCAGCTTAGGCTACGAGCAGTACTTC. Translating it yields CASSLGYEQYF.

This clone was observed a single time. This sequence joins TRBV15 and TRBJ1-3, with D possibly matching TRBD1 (5 bases). Trimming pared 0 bases from V and 2 bases from J, leaving 14 bases between. CDR1 and CDR2 from the germline V gene are LNHNV and YYDKDF (reference sequence). CDR3 length: 17 residues. The CDR3 nucleotides are TGTGCCACCAGCAGAGATGGGCAGGGCCGGCCTGGAAACACCATATATTTT. Amino acids: CATSRDGQGRPGNTIYF.

The chain recombines TRBV21-1 with TRBJ2-7; the table's D gene call, TRBD2, was not cross checked with the DNA. TRBV21-1 is designated a pseudogene. CDR3 length: 16 residues. This CDR3 reads CASSIIPGGLAYEQYF. The CDR3 coding sequence is TGTGCCAGCAGCATCATACCGGGAGGCCTTGCCTACGAGCAGTACTTC.

V and J are TRBV28 and TRBJ2-4; tentatively, D is TRBD1 or TRBD2 (6 bases each). Germline V lookup: CDR1 MDHEN, CDR2 SYDVKM. V lost 2 bases and J 0 bases, leaving 17 bases between the germline ends. The CDR3 covers 18 residues. CDR3 sequence: CASSLGGHRSLAKNIQYF. In DNA form, the CDR3 reads TGTGCCAGCAGTTTAGGGGGGCACCGATCCCTAGCCAAAAACATTCAGTACTTC. The variable domain in full, completed from reference TRBV28 and TRBJ2-4, reads DVKVTQSSRYLVKRTGEKVFLECVQDMDHENMFWYRQDPGLGLRLIYFSYDVKMKEKGDIPEGYSVSREKKERFSLILESASTNQTSMYLCASSLGGHRSLAKNIQYFGAGTRLSVL.

This chain connects TRBV5-1 to TRBJ2-7, with 10 bases identical to TRBD2. This CDR3 has 14 amino acids. Germline V gene lookup returns CDR1 SGHRS and CDR2 YFSETQ. V lost 0 bases, J lost 6 bases, and 3 bases stayed unmatched. The CDR3 DNA is TGCGCCAGCAGCTTGGCGGCTAGCGGGGGCGAGCAGTACTTC. It specifies CASSLAASGGEQYF.

The gene calls are TRBV11-2 and TRBJ2-5; 7 bases match TRBD1. CDR3 length: 16 amino acids. The germline gives CDR1 SGHAT, CDR2 FQNNGV. The V segment lost 3 bases and the J segment 1 base; nucleotides outside the gene matches: 8. The DNA of the CDR3 is TGTGCCAGCAGCTTCCATGATAGGGACAGCCAAGAGACCCAGTACTTC. This gives the protein CASSFHDRDSQETQYF.